The clone carrying this T cell receptor (beta chain) was recorded a few times. What it recognizes is unknown. Expressed TCRB transcripts were sequenced after all isolated RNA was converted to cDNA. Assay: immunoSEQ multiplex PCR; the TCRdb copy retains only in-frame clones and omits some. Of hundreds of thousands of clones detected, around 15% appear once; the ten largest clones hold 6.7%. This entry belongs to a study of beta chain features in type 1 diabetes. Findings and caveats of the study: Whatever favoring of shorter templates PCR might show would apply equally to patients and controls. VDJ junctions sequenced from type 1 diabetes patients showed fewer insertions and more deletions.

CD45RO/CCR7/CD25/CD127/CD95/CD27 separated CD4+ naive, central memory, regulatory and stem cell-like memory cells by sorting. This CDR3 is built from 14 residues. The germline V and J ends were trimmed by 5 bases and 4 bases, with 15 bases remaining between them. Germline lookup yields CDR1 SGHRS and CDR2 YFSETQ. The TCR originated in a man aged 25 to 45 in good health. The J gene is TRBJ1-2, the V gene TRBV5-1, with a weak D call TRBD1 (6 bases). Source material: central memory CD4+ T cells from blood. The CDR3 region is CASRPQGGGYGYTF. The CDR3 DNA sequence: TGCGCCAGCAGACCTCAGGGAGGGGGCTATGGCTACACCTTC.